One sample yielded the 27 T cell receptor beta chains listed below, sequenced in a study of shared clonotypes between healthy human individuals. Here immunoSEQ multiplex PCR was the method, and the copy in TCRdb shows in-frame clones only, minus some. Altogether 2,500,000 or so clones are present, 80% to 95% being singletons, with the ten largest covering around 0.4%. Sequences were obtained from naive CD4+ T cells from PBMCs. Subset in this sample: CD45RA+ positively selected. The receptors stem from a man between 18 and 29 years old in good health. Some clones in this sample may be carry-over from other donors' samples.

Concerning this clone itself: The sample holds other DNA sequences that translate to the same CDR3. This rearrangement joins TRBV12-5 to TRBJ2-3, with TRBD2 matching 8 bases. The CDR3 has 16 residues. The V and J ends lost 0 bases and 2 bases, in that order; junction bases with no gene match: 4. The V gene's germline CDR1 is LGHNT and CDR2 FRNRAP. The CDR3 DNA is TGTGCTAGTGGTTTGGTGCTAGCGGGTACCACAGATACGCAGTATTTT. Translating it yields CASGLVLAGTTDTQYF.

The chain employs TRBV19 and TRBJ2-3; 8 bases map to TRBD1. Unmatched junction bases numbered 11, after V lost 6 bases and J lost 6 bases. The CDR3 spans 15 residues. Germline V gene sequence: CDR1 LNHDA, CDR2 SQIVND (reference sequence). The CDR3 reads CASRRGGQGWDTQYF. In DNA form, the CDR3 reads TGTGCCAGTAGAAGGGGAGGACAGGGCTGGGATACGCAGTATTTT.

The chain uses TRBV28 and TRBJ2-2; 7 bases match TRBD2. In germline, CDR1 is MDHEN, CDR2 SYDVKM. CDR3 length: 14 residues. The V and J ends lost 5 bases and 6 bases, in that order; junction bases with no gene match: 6. The DNA of the CDR3 is TGTGCCAGCAGTCGCACTAGCGTAGCCGGGGAGCTGTTTTTT. Residues: CASSRTSVAGELFF.

This chain links TRBV11-1 with TRBJ2-7, with D perhaps TRBD1 (5 bases). This CDR3 contains 13 residues. Germline lookup yields CDR1 SGHAT and CDR2 FQDESV (reference sequence). Trimming removed 1 base from V and 2 bases from J, with 6 bases in between. CDR3 in amino acids: CASSLGQPYEQYF. The CDR3 DNA reads TGTGCCAGCAGCTTAGGACAGCCCTACGAGCAGTACTTC.

CDR3 amino acids: CASRSPGQAEEQYF. The CDR3 DNA reads TGTGCCAGCAGGTCCCCAGGTCAGGCGGAGGAGCAGTACTTC. The chain joins TRBV5-4 to TRBJ2-7; D not resolved. The CDR3 is 14 residues long. The germline V and J ends were trimmed by 5 bases and 7 bases, with 19 bases remaining between them. Germline values: CDR1 SGHNT, CDR2 YYREEE (reference sequence).

V is TRBV7-2 and J is TRBJ2-7; 10 nucleotides agree with TRBD2. The trim removed 5 bases at V and 2 bases at J, leaving 9 bases unmatched. The CDR3 covers 16 residues. CDR1 is SGHTA and CDR2 is FQGNSA in the germline V gene. The CDR3 loop reads CASSRTGLASAYEQYF. The CDR3 DNA reads as TGTGCCAGCAGCCGGACGGGACTAGCGTCCGCCTACGAGCAGTACTTC.

This clone was counted between two and nine times. The V gene is TRBV7-9, the J gene TRBJ1-4; D might be TRBD1 (6 bases). Looked up from germline, CDR1 is SEHNR and CDR2 is FQNEAQ (reference sequence). V gave up 5 bases and J gave up 0 bases, with 13 bases separating them. This CDR3 comprises 16 residues. The CDR3 loop reads CASSATGTPTNEKLFF. CDR3 in DNA: TGTGCCAGCAGCGCTACAGGGACTCCAACTAATGAAAAACTGTTTTTT.

The rearrangement joins TRBV14 to TRBJ2-5; D not resolved. The germline V gene has CDR1 SGHDN and CDR2 FVKESK. The CDR3 has 16 amino acids. V was shortened by 11 bases and J by 2 bases, with 24 bases between the two germline ends. The CDR3 DNA is TGTGCCTGCGCGCGGCAGCACTTACTCTTTCAAGAGACCCAGTACTTC. Translated: CACARQHLLFQETQYF.

This clone was seen just once. This chain links TRBV7-9 with TRBJ2-3; 12 bases agree with TRBD2. The CDR3 sequence is 15 residues long. CDR1 and CDR2 (germline): SEHNR, FQNEAQ (reference sequence). V shed 2 bases and J 6 bases; nucleotides not matched to a gene: 3. The CDR3 DNA reads TGTGCCAGCAGCTTAAGGCTAGCGGGAGGGGATACGCAGTATTTT. It yields the protein CASSLRLAGGDTQYF.

Here the CDR3 reads CASSPGWTSADTDTQYF. CDR3 nucleotide sequence: TGTGCCAGCAGCCCAGGATGGACTAGCGCAGACACAGATACGCAGTATTTT. The rearrangement joins TRBV11-3 to TRBJ2-3, with 9 bases fitting TRBD2. CDR1 is SGHNT, CDR2 YENEEA, per germline. The junction had 11 bases not matched to a gene; V was cut back by 5 bases and J by 2 bases. The CDR3 sequence is 17 residues long.

The chain couples TRBV7-8 to TRBJ2-1, with D possibly TRBD2 on 5 matching bases. The CDR3 extends over 12 amino acids. Looked up from germline, CDR1 is SGHVS and CDR2 is FQNEAQ. Trimming removed 5 bases at V and 7 bases at J, with 9 bases between. For the CDR3, the DNA is TGTGCCAGCAGCCCACTAGGGAATGAGCAGTTCTTC. As protein: CASSPLGNEQFF. The whole variable domain, remainder taken from reference TRBV7-8 and TRBJ2-1, is GAGVSQSPRYKVAKRGQDVALRCDPISGHVSLFWYQQALGQGPEFLTYFQNEAQLDKSGLPSDRFFAERPEGSVSTLKIQRTQQEDSAVYLCASSPLGNEQFFGPGTRLTVL.

As for this clone: The conserved final phenylalanine or tryptophan is absent from the CDR3, which likely points to a read error. No DNA is shown, since the ends of the CDR3 on it are uncertain; the CDR3 is the one TCRdb lists. The chain has TRBV10-1 and TRBJ2-7. The CDR3 is 8 amino acids long, termini counted. Per the germline V gene, CDR1 is WNHNN and CDR2 is SYGVQD (reference sequence). CDR3 sequence: CASSEFDL.

Concerning this clone itself: Other DNA sequences of this sample code for an identical CDR3. CDR3 residues: CASSFKETQYF. The DNA for the CDR3 is TGCGCCAGCAGCTTTAAGGAGACCCAGTACTTC. The chain links TRBV5-1 to TRBJ2-5; D gene ambiguous. The V end lost 2 bases, the J end lost 5 bases, and 4 bases lay between the germline ends. Germline assignment: CDR1 SGHRS and CDR2 YFSETQ. This CDR3 has 11 amino acids.

A single count supports this clone. The gene calls are TRBV25-1 and TRBJ2-5; D may be TRBD1 (7 bases). CDR1 MGHDK and CDR2 SYGVNS come from the germline V gene. This CDR3 is 15 amino acids long. V was trimmed by 3 bases and J by 4 bases, leaving 15 bases between them. CDR3 region: CASSDHRGLGETQYF. For the CDR3, the DNA is TGTGCCAGCAGTGATCACAGGGGACTGGGAGAGACCCAGTACTTC. The full variable domain, completed using reference TRBV25-1 and TRBJ2-5, is EADIYQTPRYLVIGTGKKITLECSQTMGHDKMYWYQQDPGMELHLIHYSYGVNSTEKGDLSSESTVSRIRTEHFPLTLESARPSHTSQYLCASSDHRGLGETQYFGPGTRLLVL.

This rearrangement joins TRBV2 to TRBJ2-1; TRBD2 might be the D (6 bases). The V end lost 10 bases, the J end lost 6 bases, and 19 bases lay between the germline ends. Germline V gene lookup returns CDR1 SNHLY and CDR2 FYNNEI. The CDR3 is 14 amino acids. The DNA of the CDR3 is TGTGCCAAAGAGCGGGCCGAGGCAGGCAATGAGCAGTTCTTC. Translated, it gives CAKERAEAGNEQFF.

About this clone itself: This specimen includes other DNA sequences encoding the same CDR3. V gene TRBV9 combines with J gene TRBJ2-7; the match to TRBD1 covers 9 bases. The CDR3 is 15 amino acids. CDR1 SGDLS and CDR2 YYNGEE come from the germline V gene. V shed 3 bases and J 1 base; nucleotides not matched to a gene: 5. CDR3 sequence reads: CASSAGTGISYEQYF. The CDR3 DNA reads TGTGCCAGCAGCGCCGGGACAGGGATATCCTACGAGCAGTACTTC.

The chain has TRBV29-1 and TRBJ1-2, with no clear D. Per the germline V gene, CDR1 is SQVTM and CDR2 is ANQGSEA. The CDR3 contains 12 residues. Trimming removed 5 bases from V and 4 bases from J, with 11 bases in between. In DNA, the CDR3 is TGCAGCGTTACGCATTCGATCTATGGCTACACCTTC. This encodes CSVTHSIYGYTF.

The rearrangement joins TRBV7-9 to TRBJ2-5, with TRBD1 identical over 7 bases. Unmatched junction bases numbered 14, after V lost 5 bases and J lost 5 bases. From germline, CDR1 is SEHNR and CDR2 FQNEAQ (reference sequence). CDR3 length: 16 residues. As DNA, the CDR3 is TGTGCCAGCAGCCCCCCGACAGGGTCCTCCAGGGAGACCCAGTACTTC. This translates into CASSPPTGSSRETQYF. The full variable domain, its missing parts supplied by reference TRBV7-9 and TRBJ2-5, is DTGVSQNPRHKITKRGQNVTFRCDPISEHNRLYWYRQTLGQGPEFLTYFQNEAQLEKSRLLSDRFSAERPKGSFSTLEIQRTEQGDSAMYLCASSPPTGSSRETQYFGPGTRLLVL.

The CDR3 nucleotides are TGTGCCAGCAGCTTACGAACGACACTCCCCTATGGCTACACCTTC. As protein: CASSLRTTLPYGYTF. The chain couples TRBV13 to TRBJ1-2; D not certain. The CDR3 is made up of 15 amino acids. Germline V gene lookup returns CDR1 PRHDT and CDR2 FYEKMQ (reference sequence). The V end was cut by 2 bases, the J end by 4 bases, with 14 bases between.

V gene TRBV11-2 combines with J gene TRBJ2-3; D is unresolved. Trimming stripped 4 bases from V and 3 bases from J, with 11 bases between. The CDR3 covers 14 residues. CDR1 and CDR2 from the germline V gene are SGHAT and FQNNGV. The CDR3 here is CASSSPGRTDTQYF. The CDR3 nucleotides are TGTGCCAGCAGCTCGCCCGGGCGAACAGATACGCAGTATTTT.

J is TRBJ1-5 and V is TRBV30, with D uncertain. Trimming left V 0 bases short and J 0 bases short, with 6 bases between. The CDR3 runs 14 residues. Germline V CDR1 and CDR2: GTSNPN, SVGIG (reference sequence). Written as DNA, the CDR3 is TGTGCCTGGAGTGTACGGCTTAGCAATCAGCCCCAGCATTTT. This encodes CAWSVRLSNQPQHF.

The V gene is TRBV7-7, the J gene TRBJ1-3, with no clear D. The ends were cut back, 1 base at V and 4 bases at J, with 5 bases in the middle. Germline CDR1 reads SSHAT; CDR2 reads FNYEAQ (reference sequence). The CDR3 length is 13 residues. The CDR3 DNA sequence: TGTGCCAGCAGCTTAGGGCGGGGAAACACCATATATTTT. This gives the protein CASSLGRGNTIYF.

As to this clone: The sample has other DNA sequences that encode this CDR3 too. The V gene is TRBV19, the J gene TRBJ2-2; D gene uncertain. CDR3 size: 14 residues. Germline assignment: CDR1 LNHDA and CDR2 SQIVND (reference sequence). V was trimmed by 1 base and J by 2 bases, leaving 5 bases between them. The CDR3 loop is CASSIGVNTGELFF. CDR3 sequence (DNA): TGTGCCAGTAGTATAGGGGTCAACACCGGGGAGCTGTTTTTT.

In the case of this clone: Additional DNA sequences in this sample encode the identical CDR3. The CDR3 region is CASRLSSYEQYF. The CDR3 DNA sequence: TGTGCCAGCCGGCTGTCTTCCTACGAGCAGTACTTC. The rearrangement uses TRBV2 and TRBJ2-7; no reliable D call. The CDR3 is 12 residues long. Germline CDR1 SNHLY, CDR2 FYNNEI. V gave up 8 bases and J gave up 1 base, with 9 bases separating them.

V gene TRBV4-1 combines with J gene TRBJ1-3; TRBD1 agrees at 9 bases. The CDR3 runs 14 residues. The trim removed 4 bases at V and 4 bases at J, leaving 2 bases unmatched. Germline V gene sequence: CDR1 MGHRA, CDR2 YSYEKL. CDR3 coding DNA: TGCGCCAGCAGCCGGACAGGGGTCGGAAACACCATATATTTT. This gives the protein CASSRTGVGNTIYF.

This chain uses TRBV27 with TRBJ2-3; perhaps TRBD2 as D (6 bases). This CDR3 is 16 amino acids long. V was clipped by 5 bases and J by 0 bases, with 15 bases between them. CDR1 and CDR2 (germline): MNHEY, SMNVEV (reference sequence). The CDR3 nucleotides read TGTGCCAGCAGTCCCCAAACTAGCCTTAGCACAGATACGCAGTATTTT. Protein sequence: CASSPQTSLSTDTQYF.

This sequence joins TRBV6-1 and TRBJ1-5; D is uncertain. Germline V lookup: CDR1 MNHNS, CDR2 SASEGT. The CDR3 has 13 amino acids. V was pared by 4 bases and J by 3 bases, with 7 bases between. This CDR3 reads CASSVSDNQPQHF. The CDR3 region has the DNA TGTGCCAGCAGTGTGTCAGACAATCAGCCCCAGCATTTT.